This TCR beta chain was identified during a study of molecular identifiers for immune sequencing clone quantification. Comments on this clonotype: A much larger clone differs from this one at a single base, so this may be a read error. The CDR3 does not close with the conserved phenylalanine or tryptophan, likely indicating a read error.

The CDR3 sequence is 13 residues long. Germline lookup yields CDR1 SSHAT and CDR2 FNYEAQ (reference sequence). TCRdb itself ran the PCR reads through MiXCR, one entry per CDR3 protein. This table has 60,000 to 80,000 distinct CDR3 sequences, less than 20% appearing once. This clonotype originated in a human donor in good health. Some libraries in this study had Jurkat cell RNA spiked in. Source material: naive CD8+ T cells from blood, with Jurkat cell RNA spiked in. Sample subset: FACS-sorted CD8+CD4-CCR7+CD45RA+ naive T cells. The rearrangement uses TRBV7-7 and TRBJ2-5; D uncertain. Written as DNA, the CDR3 is TGTGCTAGCTCTTACTCGTACCAAGAGACCCAGTACTCC. Translated: CASSYSYQETQYS.